This T cell receptor beta chain was obtained from a study of a mutant IDH1 vaccine in newly diagnosed glioma (dated by TCRdb to about 2021). Concerning the study at large: Eight vaccinations were administered to patients in weeks 1, 3, 5, 7, 11, 15, 19 and 23, corresponding to visits V03 through V10. Peripheral blood samples were drawn at six visits, namely V03 (baseline), V05, V07, V10, V12 and V13. Of the approximately 33 patients who were treated, approximately 60% were male and around 40% were female, and the mean age was approximately 40 years. Longitudinal TCRB deep sequencing was done for some 26 treated patients, wherever samples were available for exploratory analyses. Before enrollment, patients had received standard therapy of radiotherapy alone, temozolomide alone, or radiochemotherapy with temozolomide; most received the combination. Vaccination began 4-6 weeks after radiotherapy alone, or alongside temozolomide cycles in the chemotherapy-containing groups. The research as a whole found: PBMC samples for TCRB deep sequencing were selected based on availability. The authors stated that sample limitations prevented analyses of patient blood samples from being reproduced. No apparent relationship was observed between pseudoprogression and alterations in the top peripheral T cell clonotypes detected by TCRB sequencing. Across multiple MHC alleles, vaccine-induced immune responses were seen in 90% to 95% of patients.

With regard to this clone: Its antigen remains unidentified. No per-base quality is available; no much larger clone lies one base away.

V gives up 10 bases and J gives up 6 bases, and the segment between their germline ends measures 18 bases. Based on the germline V gene (reference sequence), the CDR1 and CDR2 sequences are WNHNN and SYGVQD. From its cysteine to its phenylalanine, the CDR3 spans 13 amino acids. Only the CDR3 part of the read is kept: 39 bases, read in frame from the first base. The library was generated by the immunoSEQ multiplex PCR assay. The hsTCRB Kit was used according to the manufacturer's protocol to amplify rearranged TCR beta chain sequences. Sequencing of TCRB libraries was carried out on an Illumina MiSeq. The authors processed their data as follows. Demultiplexing, trimming and gene mapping were performed with the kit vendor's proprietary platform. TCRdb took this table from immuneACCESS and kept in-frame rearrangements with V and J called. Such tables lack part of the clones; where checked against another copy, unresolved V genes explain under half of the gap, and the rest is unexplained. V, J and clone size derive from that table, while D and trimming were established from the DNA sequence. The sample table holds around 50,000 clones, of which about 87% were seen once. The ten most abundant clones make up about 4.2% of the sample.

The label giving this sample's time point can be read as: week 5, during vaccination. Every vaccine dose consisted of 300 ug of a 20-mer mutant IDH1 peptide in Montanide, administered subcutaneously together with topical imiquimod. Newly diagnosed WHO grade 3 or 4 IDH1-mutant astrocytomas showing loss of nuclear ATRX were present in the donors. The samples were drawn from NOA16, a multicentre, single-arm, open-label phase I trial in Germany that tested a mutant IDH1 peptide vaccine in humans for the first time. Genomic DNA for TCRB sequencing was extracted from EDTA blood using the DNeasy Blood and Tissue Kit.

The sequence came from a middle-aged woman with glioma. Rearrangement joined TRBV10-1 to TRBJ1-1; the D gene is perhaps TRBD1, on 5 matching bases. The specimen was PBMCs, collected from a glioma patient whose treatment included an IDH1 peptide vaccine. The CDR3 is CATSPGSGAEAFF. The nucleotides are TGCGCCACCTCTCCTGGCTCGGGGGCTGAAGCTTTCTTT.